This T cell receptor beta chain was recorded in a study of cytomegalovirus exposure and HLA in healthy donors. Study context: HLA-typed donors were the source of 82 million or so unique TCRs, which an early data release held.

The PCR was carried out with 60 Vbeta primers and 13 Jbeta primers. Repertoires were generated with immunoSEQ multiplex PCR, while TCRdb's copy carries only in-frame clones and drops some. The repertoire holds 150,000 to 200,000 clones, approximately 72% seen once, with less than 3% in the top ten. There are a few counts of this clone. The antigen is unknown. Study observations and caveats: Associated with cytomegalovirus, according to the listing, were 150 to 200 TCR beta chains. In a later analysis, an Asian-associated ancestry cluster reportedly showed fewer N-insertions than the approximately 620-donor mean. Later analysis associated a missense DCLRE1C variant with TCR beta V- and J-gene trimming.

This TCR was sampled from a female donor in good health and CMV-seronegative. Material: PBMCs.

CDR3 residues: CATSRKNYRNTEAFF. The CDR3 DNA reads as TGTGCCACCAGCAGAAAAAACTATAGGAACACTGAAGCTTTCTTT. This chain links TRBV15 with TRBJ1-1; D not resolved. This CDR3 has 15 residues. The germline V gene encodes CDR1 LNHNV and CDR2 YYDKDF (reference sequence). V lost 2 bases and J lost 1, with 11 bases in between.